The present T cell receptor (beta chain) was sequenced within a study of monozygotic twins with inflammatory bowel disease. The UMIs carried a 6-nucleotide sample barcode, and they were added by template switching. From the 5' RACE reads, TCRdb lists one entry per CDR3 protein and no DNA. The table lists over 120,000 distinct CDR3 sequences. The TCR sequence derives from a human donor with ulcerative colitis or Crohn's disease, or a healthy co-twin of an affected twin (not recorded which). Input material: blood.

The CDR3 sequence is CASSSRQGSYNEQFF. J is TRBJ2-1 and V is TRBV11-3. The CDR3 totals 15 residues. CDR1 and CDR2 from the germline V gene are SGHNT and YENEEA.